This T cell receptor (beta chain) came from a study of T cells in narcolepsy (dated by TCRdb to between 2017 and 2018). About the study as a whole: Healthy control donors were enrolled in the study alongside patients who had narcolepsy type 1 or type 2 (NT1, NT2). Autoreactive T cells targeting hypocretin neuron self-antigens (hypocretin, TRIB2) were sought in narcolepsy patients, and TCR Vbeta sequencing was used to track clonotypes in blood and CSF.

About this clone: No cognate antigen has been identified for it. No quality values exist for individual bases; no much larger clone is one base distant.

In the germline V gene, CDR1 corresponds to SGHAT and CDR2 to FQNNGV. The CDR3, cysteine through phenylalanine, is 13 amino acids long. The kept DNA is CDR3 alone, 39 bases in frame from the first base. V gives up 1 base and J gives up 5 bases, and the segment between their germline ends measures 6 bases. Library construction relied on the immunoSEQ multiplex PCR assay. TCRdb limited this immuneACCESS table to in-frame rearrangements with V and J called. A share of clones is missing; checked studies link under half to unresolved V genes, and the rest is unexplained. For this sample the table gives about 27,000 clones, of which around 86% were detected only once. The ten most abundant clones make up more than 0.95% of the sample. Beyond this particular receptor, the publication reports: Patients and controls had comparable numbers of sequenced blood memory CD4+ clonotypes, averaging about 37,000 and 33,000, respectively. Certain blood memory CD4+ repertoires from patients and controls had no sequences that matched autoreactive T cell clones. Autoreactive clonotypes were reported to be detected serially in the blood of the same patients and of different patients, but not in the blood of healthy controls. Plots that compared CSF and blood CD4+ T cell clonotypes from the same patient highlighted HCRT-specific and TRIB2-specific autoreactive clonotypes.

For TCR Vbeta sequencing, memory CD4+ T cells were sorted ex vivo from the peripheral blood of narcolepsy patients and healthy controls. The clonotype was recovered from a human donor with narcolepsy. The sequenced sample consisted of CD45RA- memory CD4+ T cells from PBMCs. Sample cell subset or site, as interpreted from the label and publication: memory T cells sorted ex vivo from peripheral blood. The rearranged chain carries TRBV11-2 and TRBJ2-1; the D gene lacks a confident call. The sequenced DNA: TGTGCCAGCAGCTTAGCACGGGACAATGAGCAGTTCTTC. It codes for CASSLARDNEQFF.